A single T cell receptor (beta chain) is shown here with its context. Antigen specificity is unknown. Method: immunoSEQ multiplex PCR; TCRdb's copy keeps in-frame clones and lacks some. The table has 130,000 or so clones, about 90% seen once. The source of the sample is a study of T cell responses to AZD1222 COVID-19 vaccine. Germline V gene sequence: CDR1 LNHDA, CDR2 SQIVND (reference sequence). This CDR3 contains 14 residues. Trimming took 3 bases from V and 1 from J, leaving 9 bases between them. General observations from the study: Clonal diversity may have been underestimated in mostly white British donors. Repertoire samples came only from after the peak T cell response.

This clonotype originated in an adult who received the MenACWY meningococcal vaccine as a control. The sequenced sample was peripheral blood, obtained 28 days after the second dose of the MenACWY control vaccine. The V call is TRBV19, the J call TRBJ1-1, with D unresolved. Written as DNA, the CDR3 is TGTGCCAGTAGTATTGTCCAGAAGAACACTGAAGCTTTCTTT. Translating gives CASSIVQKNTEAFF.